Here is one T cell receptor beta chain with its context. This clone showed up many times. Its antigen target is currently unknown. No much larger clone exists at a distance of one base, and base qualities are not known. The label giving this sample's time point can be read as: before anti-PD-1 therapy. Genomic DNA extracted from tumor biopsies or peripheral blood was used for bulk TCRbeta sequencing, with input ranging from about 616 ng to 6,500 ng. All patients had histologically proven advanced or metastatic basal or squamous cell carcinoma and were poor candidates for surgical resection. The basal cell carcinoma cohort was made up of roughly eleven patients, and bulk tumor TCR sequencing was performed for 8 of these patients. The sample belongs to a study of T cells in tumors after PD-1 blockade (dated by TCRdb to between 2019 and 2020). About the investigation overall: Prior checkpoint blockade, systemic immunosuppressant use, and recent radiotherapy or other anti-cancer therapy within 4 weeks were grounds for patient exclusion. Paired single-cell RNA and TCR sequencing was performed on site-matched tumors from BCC or SCC patients before and after anti-PD-1 therapy. Pembrolizumab 200 mg every 3 weeks or cemiplimab 350 mg every 2 weeks was administered to patients. Clinical response was assessed using RECIST version 1.1. Bulk TCR sequencing was performed on about 10 peripheral blood samples from a handful of patients to compare blood and tumor clonotypes. Ongoing daily vismodegib 150 mg was also given to a subset of patients during anti-PD-1 treatment. An average of about 120,000 TCR templates (range roughly 24,000-290,000) and around 36,000 unique clonotypes was obtained for peripheral blood samples. Overall study results and their limits: Approximately 41% of the TCR clonotypes from tumors also showed up in blood, and some novel exhausted tumor clones were present in pre-treatment blood, which suggests peripheral recruitment. Where the novel T cell clones came from was not identified, and possible sources could include lymphoid organs or rare unexpanded clones inside the tumor or in the tumor periphery.

From the germline V gene (reference sequence), CDR1 is LNHNV and CDR2 is YYDKDF. The CDR3 sequence holds 13 residues, the cysteine and phenylalanine included. CDR3 DNA is the only sequence kept; it has 39 bases, read in frame from the first base. Trimming removed 0 bases from V and 7 bases from J, leaving 10 bases between the germline ends. The immunoSEQ platform was used for deep TCRbeta sequencing. Under the source paper's analysis protocol: For further analysis, only productive rearrangements were exported from the immunoSEQ Analyzer. T cell phenotypes were assigned to bulk TCRbeta clonotypes by matching to single-cell RNA+TCR-seq clones sharing the same TCRbeta sequence. Tumor enrichment of a clone was calculated by dividing the clone's tumor frequency by the clone's PBMC frequency, both taken from bulk TCR sequencing. TCRs were sorted with GLIPH into specificity groups, meaning clusters of distinct TCRs that share CDR3 motifs and likely recognize common antigens. TCRdb provides this immuneACCESS table in a form limited to in-frame rearrangements. Some clones are lacking; in checked studies, under half of them reflect an unresolved V gene, and why the rest are absent is not known. Clone size and V and J calls were adopted from that table, with D and trimming inferred from the DNA. The sample records about 47,000 clones, 60% to 80% of which are singletons. The ten biggest clones cover 15% to 20% of the sample.

This clonotype was sampled from a human donor with basal cell carcinoma. This chain joins TRBV15 to TRBJ2-7; the best D guess is TRBD2, with 6 bases matching. The sequences come from PBMCs, collected before anti-PD-1 treatment. The CDR3 reads as follows: CATSRDRGLEQYF. The sequenced DNA is TGTGCCACCAGCAGAGATCGGGGGTTAGAGCAGTACTTC.